This TCR beta chain was documented in a study of PD-L1 blockade in urothelial cancer. Study as a whole: There were a median of approximately 150,000 T cells in blood samples.

Trimming took 3 bases from V and 0 from J, leaving 6 bases between them. The CDR3 extends over 14 amino acids. Germline-derived CDR1 and CDR2 are MDHEN and SYDVKM. The repertoire was sequenced with immunoSEQ multiplex PCR; TCRdb's copy has only in-frame clones and lacks some. Of more than 45,000 clones in the sample, about 90% were seen once. This clonotype was sampled from a man between 60 and 75 years old with urothelial cancer. The starting material was PBMCs, obtained around atezolizumab (anti-PD-L1) treatment. The chain couples TRBV28 to TRBJ1-3; D ambiguous. In DNA, the CDR3 is TGTGCCAGCAGTTTCACCAGCTCTGGAAACACCATATATTTT. It encodes CASSFTSSGNTIYF. Variable domain in full (rest from reference TRBV28 and TRBJ1-3): DVKVTQSSRYLVKRTGEKVFLECVQDMDHENMFWYRQDPGLGLRLIYFSYDVKMKEKGDIPEGYSVSREKKERFSLILESASTNQTSMYLCASSFTSSGNTIYFGEGSWLTVV.